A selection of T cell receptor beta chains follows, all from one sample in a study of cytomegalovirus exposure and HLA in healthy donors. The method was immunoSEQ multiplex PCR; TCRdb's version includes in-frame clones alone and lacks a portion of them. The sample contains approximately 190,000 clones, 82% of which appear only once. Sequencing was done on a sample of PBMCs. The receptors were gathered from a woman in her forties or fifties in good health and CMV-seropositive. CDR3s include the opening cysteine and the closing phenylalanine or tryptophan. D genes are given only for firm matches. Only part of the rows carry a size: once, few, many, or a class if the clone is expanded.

TGTGCCAGCAGCGTAGAGGGCGGGACAGAGACCCAGTACTTC	CASSVEGGTETQYF	TRBJ2-5	NA	TRBV9	NA
TGTGCCAGCAGTGATCACGTGACAGGGCCCCAAGAGACCCAGTACTTC	CASSDHVTGPQETQYF	TRBJ2-5	NA	TRBV2	TRBD1
TGTGCCAGCAGTTCACAGGGGGCGCAGGATGAAGCTTTCTTT	CASSSQGAQDEAFF	TRBJ1-1	NA	TRBV27	TRBD1
TGCGCCAGCAGTGACCCGACTAGCGGTTCTCGTCAGCAGTTCTTC	CASSDPTSGSRQQFF	TRBJ2-1	NA	TRBV10-1	TRBD2
TGCGCCAGCAGCTCCCACTACGAGCAGTACTTC	CASSSHYEQYF	TRBJ2-7	NA	TRBV5-1	NA
TGTGCCAGCAGCCTACTCCGGGGGGTCGCTGGCTACACCTTC	CASSLLRGVAGYTF	TRBJ1-2	once	TRBV5-8	NA
TGTGCCAGCAGTCGACAGGGGTTAAATGAGCAGTTCTTC	CASSRQGLNEQFF	TRBJ2-1	NA	TRBV27	TRBD1
TGTGCCAGTAGTACTGTCGGGGGAACTGAAGCTTTCTTT	CASSTVGGTEAFF	TRBJ1-1	NA	TRBV19	NA
TGTGCCAGCAGTTTAATAGCGGGAGGGCTCGGTGCCAAAAACAGTCAGTACTTC	CASSLIAGGLGAKNSQYF	TRBJ2-4	NA	TRBV28	TRBD2
TGTGCCAGCAGCTTCACAGGGATGGGGGAAAAACTGTTTTTT	CASSFTGMGEKLFF	TRBJ1-4	NA	TRBV7-9	NA
TGTGCCAGCACTCGTAAGGGGGGGGGCACAGATACGCAGTATTTT	CASTRKGGGTDTQYF	TRBJ2-3	NA	TRBV6-5	NA
TGTGCCAGCAGCCACGGACAGGGTGAGATCTATGTCTACGAGCAGTACTTC	CASSHGQGEIYVYEQYF	TRBJ2-7	NA	TRBV5-6	TRBD1
TGTGCCAGCAGCTCCGGTCTACCGCCTTCTAACTATGGCTACACCTTC	CASSSGLPPSNYGYTF	TRBJ1-2	once	TRBV9	NA
TGTGCCAGCAGACCTCCGGGACTAGCTATAGATACGCAGTATTTT	CASRPPGLAIDTQYF	TRBJ2-3	NA	TRBV2	TRBD2
TGTGCCAGCAGCCTGAGACTGGAGGATACGCAGTATTTT	CASSLRLEDTQYF	TRBJ2-3	NA	TRBV11-3	NA
TGTGCCAGCAGCTTGGCCGGGCCACAGGGGGCCCCAGATACGCAGTATTTT	CASSLAGPQGAPDTQYF	TRBJ2-3	NA	TRBV7-2	TRBD1
TGTGCCTGGACCTCCGGACAGGGAGCTAACTATGGCTACACCTTC	CAWTSGQGANYGYTF	TRBJ1-2	NA	TRBV30	TRBD1
TGTGCCAGCAGCCCGTCGCTCCTGCGGGGCGGGGATGAGCAGTTCTTC	CASSPSLLRGGDEQFF	TRBJ2-1	NA	TRBV5-6	NA
TGCGCCAACATCCCAGGGTGGAGCAATCAGCCCCAGCATTTT	CANIPGWSNQPQHF	TRBJ1-5	NA	TRBV10-1	NA
TGCGCCAGCAGCTTGTCCGGTTACGAGCAGTACTTC	CASSLSGYEQYF	TRBJ2-7	NA	TRBV5-1	NA
TGTGCCACCGGGGGGCAACAAAACACTGAAGCTTTCTTT	CATGGQQNTEAFF	TRBJ1-1	few	TRBV10-3	NA
TGTGCCAGTAGTATATCTCCTCGGGAGACCCAGTACTTC	CASSISPRETQYF	TRBJ2-5	NA	TRBV19	NA
TGTGCCAGCAGCCCCGAGAATTCTTATGGCTACACCTTC	CASSPENSYGYTF	TRBJ1-2	NA	TRBV7-9	NA
TGTGCCAGCAGCTGGTCAACAGGGTCTGGGGCCAACGGCCTGACTTTC	CASSWSTGSGANGLTF	TRBJ2-6	NA	TRBV5-5	NA